Below are 23 T cell receptor beta chains sequenced from a single sample in a study of T cell clonality in common variable immunodeficiency. TCRdb keeps only in-frame clones here, not all; method: immunoSEQ multiplex PCR. The repertoire has about 45,000 clones, none seen only once; the ten largest take under 11%. Source material: peripheral blood mononuclear cells. These receptors were collected from a person aged 18 to 75 in good health.

Many counts were recorded for this clone. The missing CDR3 end, 3 residues past where the read stops, is filled in from the germline J gene. The genes are TRBV13 and TRBJ2-3, with TRBD2 identical over 12 bases. The CDR3 is made up of 19 amino acids. Germline CDR1 and CDR2: PRHDT and FYEKMQ (reference sequence). The V gene end was trimmed by 5 bases and the J gene end by 5 bases; junction bases not matched to a gene: 17. The CDR3 bases that were read are TGTGCCAGCAGCCCACGGGACCTAGCGGGAGGGCCATTCGGAGATACG. This sequence encodes CASSPRDLAGGPFGDT. The full-length CDR3 reads as CASSPRDLAGGPFGDTQYF.

This clone was found many times. This chain's CDR3 is CASSFRRVGSQETQYF. Incomplete CDR3 DNA: TGTGCCAGCAGCTTTCGGCGGGTAGGCAGCCAAGAGACC. The chain links TRBV7-8 to TRBJ2-5; D possibly corresponds to TRBD2 (5 bases). The read halts 3 residues ahead of the CDR3 end, with the missing end drawn from the germline J gene. CDR3 size: 16 residues. Germline V gene data show CDR1 as SGHVS and CDR2 as FQNEAQ. Trimming stripped 3 bases from V and 1 base from J, with 15 bases between.

This clone was seen at least ten times. The CDR3 end falls 3 residues outside the read, so it is completed with the germline J gene. This rearrangement joins TRBV5-4 to TRBJ1-4; a possible D gene is TRBD1 (6 bases). This CDR3 has 13 amino acids. The V end was cut by 1 base, the J end by 5 bases, with 6 bases between. The germline V gene encodes CDR1 SGHNT and CDR2 YYREEE (reference sequence). This chain's CDR3 is CASSLTGNEKLFF. The CDR3 DNA, read in part, is TGTGCCAGCAGCTTGACAGGGAATGAAAAA.

This clone was seen many times. The read ends 3 residues before the CDR3 terminus; that terminus is restored from the germline J gene. The chain couples TRBV20-1 to TRBJ2-7; TRBD1 might be the D (6 bases). V was pared by 3 bases and J by 3 bases, with 18 bases between. Germline CDR1 DFQATT, CDR2 SNEGSKA (reference sequence). The CDR3 extends over 15 amino acids. This chain's CDR3 is CSARDYRVSDYEQYF. The sequenced part of the CDR3 DNA is TGCAGTGCTAGGGATTACAGGGTTTCCGACTACGAG.

This clone was found many times. The CDR3 extends 3 residues past the end of the read, so its final part is completed from the germline J gene. V gene TRBV6-1 combines with J gene TRBJ2-6; D unclear. V lost 0 bases and J 0 bases, leaving 6 bases between the germline ends. The CDR3 is 16 residues long. Germline V gives CDR1 MNHNS, CDR2 SASEGT. Incomplete CDR3 DNA: TGTGCCAGCAGTGAAGCGCTCAGCTCTGGGGCCAACGTC. Protein: CASSEALSSGANV. The CDR3 in full is CASSEALSSGANVLTF.

This clone came up many times. The CDR3 end lies 3 residues beyond the end of the read and is filled in from the germline J gene. The J gene is TRBJ2-1, the V gene TRBV5-1; 11 bases are shared with TRBD2. CDR1 and CDR2 from the germline V gene are SGHRS and YFSETQ. V shed 4 bases, J shed 9 bases, and the junction held 9 bases outside the gene matches. The CDR3 loop spans 15 amino acids. Incomplete CDR3 DNA: TGCGCCAGCAGCCCCCAGACTAGCGGGACTGGTGAG. Protein sequence: CASSPQTSGTGE. The CDR3 in its entirety is CASSPQTSGTGEQFF.

This clone occurred many times. The read terminates 3 residues ahead of where the CDR3 ends, so the germline J gene completes it. The V call is TRBV12-5, the J call TRBJ1-1; unclear D gene. The CDR3 totals 12 residues. V lost 6 bases and J lost 7, with 12 bases in between. Germline V gives CDR1 LGHNT, CDR2 FRNRAP. The chain's CDR3 is CASGPDSGEAFF. The DNA read from the CDR3 is TGTGCTAGTGGACCCGACTCCGGTGAA.

There are many counts of this clone. The observed sequence ends 3 residues before the CDR3 terminus, with the missing tail filled in from the germline J gene. The rearrangement links TRBV13 to TRBJ2-7, with 9 bases fitting TRBD1. The CDR3 loop spans 17 amino acids. V lost 5 bases, J lost 3 bases, and 14 bases stayed unmatched. The V gene's germline CDR1 is PRHDT and CDR2 FYEKMQ (reference sequence). CDR3 region: CASSPQTGTGNIYEQYF. CDR3 bases read: TGTGCCAGCAGCCCTCAAACCGGGACAGGGAACATCTACGAG.

This clone has a count of ten or more. The read is 3 residues too short to cover the CDR3 end, so that end is filled in from the germline J gene. The rearrangement uses TRBV19 and TRBJ1-3; no definite D call. Trimming cost V 5 bases and J 0 bases, with 17 bases left between them. The CDR3 spans 17 residues. Per the germline V gene, CDR1 is LNHDA and CDR2 is SQIVND (reference sequence). The covered CDR3 bases are TGTGCCAGTAGTCCAAAAATGGCGGGGAGCTCTGGAAACACC. Translation: CASSPKMAGSSGNT. Given in full, the CDR3 is CASSPKMAGSSGNTIYF.

This clone has at least ten counts. One junction end does not reproduce the germline sequence, and a read error may be involved. The CDR3 goes on 3 residues after the read ends, and that part is filled in from the germline J gene. The chain recombines TRBV4-2 with TRBJ2-7, with D unclear. The V gene's germline CDR1 is LGHNA and CDR2 YNFKEQ. The CDR3 covers 15 residues. The CDR3 sequence: CASRQDSALSYEQYF. The CDR3 DNA, read in part, is TGCGCCAGCAGACAAGATTCGGCACTATCCTACGAG.

This clone was seen repeatedly, ten times or more. The missing CDR3 end, 3 residues past where the read stops, is filled in from the germline J gene. The gene calls are TRBV5-1 and TRBJ1-3; no clear D. Germline CDR1 reads SGHRS; CDR2 reads YFSETQ. The V and J ends lost 3 bases and 2 bases respectively, with 12 bases between them. This CDR3 is 15 amino acids long. This chain's CDR3 is CASSYDLTAGNTIYF. The CDR3 DNA, read in part, is TGCGCCAGCAGCTACGATTTAACGGCTGGAAACACC.

This clone was found many times. The CDR3 goes on 3 residues after the read ends, and that part is filled in from the germline J gene. The chain recombines TRBV4-1 with TRBJ1-2, with a possible D match to TRBD1 (6 bases). Germline-derived CDR1 and CDR2 are MGHRA and YSYEKL. Trimming took 1 base from V and 4 from J, leaving 19 bases between them. The length of the CDR3 is 17 residues. The CDR3 region is CASSQGGGSRRTYGYTF. CDR3 DNA (partial): TGCGCCAGCAGCCAAGGGGGGGGCTCGAGACGCACCTATGGC.

This clone was recorded at least ten times. The read is 3 residues too short to cover the CDR3 end, so that end is filled in from the germline J gene. V gene TRBV5-1 combines with J gene TRBJ1-1; 7 nucleotides line up with TRBD1. Germline V gene lookup returns CDR1 SGHRS and CDR2 YFSETQ. The trim removed 7 bases at V and 1 base at J, leaving 7 bases unmatched. The CDR3 covers 14 residues. The CDR3 spells CASRAGTANTEAFF. The sequenced part of the CDR3 DNA is TGCGCCAGCCGGGCCGGGACAGCGAACACTGAA.

This clone was recorded many times. The observed sequence ends 3 residues before the CDR3 terminus, with the missing tail filled in from the germline J gene. The V call is TRBV6-2 or TRBV6-3, the J call TRBJ1-5; 7 positions match TRBD1. V lost 2 bases to trimming and J lost 2 bases; unmatched junction nucleotides: 3. Germline CDR1 is MNHEY and CDR2 is SVGEGT. This CDR3 is built from 15 residues. The CDR3 bases that were read are TGTGCCAGCAGTTACAGGGGGCGAGGCAATCAGCCC. It translates to CASSYRGRGNQP. The CDR3 as a whole reads CASSYRGRGNQPQHF.

This clone was observed many times. Read coverage stops 3 residues before the CDR3 terminus; the germline J gene supplies the remainder. The rearrangement links TRBV11-2 to TRBJ2-1; TRBD2 matches at 7 bases. Germline CDR1 SGHAT, CDR2 FQNNGV. The CDR3 has 12 residues. Trimming at V came to 5 bases and at J to 9 bases, leaving 4 bases not matched to a gene. The CDR3 bases that were read are TGTGCCAGCAGCCGTGGGGGGGGTGAG. Protein sequence: CASSRGGGE. The full CDR3 reads CASSRGGGEQFF.

This clone was counted ten times or more. From the germline J gene comes the end of the CDR3, since the read stops 3 residues before it. The chain employs TRBV20-1 and TRBJ1-1, with D uncertain. The CDR3 totals 13 residues. Deletions cut 6 bases from V and 2 bases from J, with 13 bases between. Germline V gene sequence: CDR1 DFQATT, CDR2 SNEGSKA (reference sequence). Partial CDR3 DNA: TGCAGTGCCCCATTACAGATAAACACTGAA. It yields the protein CSAPLQINTE. In full, the CDR3 reads CSAPLQINTEAFF.

Notes on this clone: This sequence may be a read error, since a much larger clone differs from it by one base. The read stops 3 residues short of the end of the CDR3; the missing end is completed from the germline J gene. The rearrangement links TRBV7-8 to TRBJ1-2; possibly TRBD1 for D (5 bases). The germline V gene encodes CDR1 SGHVS and CDR2 FQNEAQ. The CDR3 loop spans 16 amino acids. CDR3 sequence reads: CASLGLAGAFPETYTF. The DNA read from the CDR3 is TGTGCCAGCCTGGGGCTAGCGGGAGCGTTCCCAGAGACC.

This clone showed up many times. The read stops 3 residues short of the end of the CDR3; the missing end is completed from the germline J gene. The chain uses TRBV11-3 and TRBJ2-7; 7 nucleotides align to TRBD2. J gave up 6 bases and V 1 base, and 9 bases lay outside the gene matches. The germline V gene has CDR1 SGHNT and CDR2 YENEEA. The CDR3 runs to 15 residues. CDR3 DNA (partial): TGTGCCAGCAGCTTAGGCGGGGGAACGCCGTCCGAG. This codes for CASSLGGGTPSE. The entire CDR3 sequence reads CASSLGGGTPSEQYF.

The sample holds many counts of this clone. The read comes to an end 3 residues before the CDR3 does, leaving the germline J gene to fill in the end. Additional DNA sequences in this sample encode the identical CDR3. This chain uses TRBV18 with TRBJ2-1; 13 bases align to TRBD2. The V segment lost 4 bases and the J segment 4 bases; nucleotides outside the gene matches: 7. Germline V gene data show CDR1 as KGHSH and CDR2 as LQKENI. The CDR3 sequence is 17 residues long. The CDR3 here is CASSLPGLAGLYNEQFF. CDR3 DNA (partial): TGTGCCAGCTCACTCCCGGGACTAGCGGGGTTATACAATGAG.

There are many counts of this clone. The sequence runs out 3 residues before the end of the CDR3; the remainder is reconstructed from the germline J gene. V gene TRBV13 combines with J gene TRBJ2-5; 8 positions match TRBD2. Per germline, CDR1 PRHDT and CDR2 FYEKMQ (reference sequence). CDR3 length: 15 amino acids. V shed 5 bases and J 2 bases; nucleotides not matched to a gene: 7. CDR3 loop: CASSRGGEGQETQYF. The DNA read from the CDR3 is TGTGCCAGCAGCCGGGGGGGAGAGGGGCAAGAGACC. Full variable domain (missing parts from reference TRBV13 and TRBJ2-5): AAGVIQSPRHLIKEKRETATLKCYPIPRHDTVYWYQQGPGQDPQFLISFYEKMQSDKGSIPDRFSAQQFSDYHSELNMSSLELGDSALYFCASSRGGEGQETQYFGPGTRLLVL.

This clone was recorded many times. CDR3 DNA (partial): TGCAGCGCCGAGACAGGGTTGAACACTGAA. It translates to CSAETGLNTE. The entire CDR3 reads CSAETGLNTEAFF. The rearrangement joins TRBV29-1 to TRBJ1-1, with 7 positions matching TRBD1. The read finishes 3 residues shy of the CDR3 end, and the germline J gene is used to complete it. This CDR3 has 13 residues. V dropped 7 bases and J dropped 0; count of bases not matched to a gene: 5. Germline V gene lookup returns CDR1 SQVTM and CDR2 ANQGSEA.

This clone was seen at least ten times. The CDR3 is cut off 3 residues early in the read; its end comes from the germline J gene. The chain links TRBV6-2 or TRBV6-3 to TRBJ2-4, with D maybe TRBD2 (5 bases). The CDR3 has 11 amino acids. From germline, CDR1 is MNHEY and CDR2 SVGEGT. The CDR3 DNA, read in part, is TGTGCCAGCAGTATCGACTATGGT. Translated, it gives CASSIDYG. The whole CDR3 sequence reads CASSIDYGQYF.

This clone has a count of ten or more. The read comes to an end 3 residues before the CDR3 does, leaving the germline J gene to fill in the end. The genes are TRBV7-9 and TRBJ1-1, with no clear D. The CDR3 has 14 amino acids. V gave up 1 base and J gave up 1 base, with 7 bases separating them. Germline V CDR1 and CDR2: SEHNR, FQNEAQ (reference sequence). The CDR3 loop reads CASSLDAGNTEAFF. The part of the CDR3 DNA that was read is TGTGCCAGCAGCTTAGACGCGGGGAACACTGAA.